This T cell receptor beta chain comes out of a study of cytomegalovirus exposure and HLA in healthy donors. About the research overall: The early release's HLA-typed donors yielded tens of millions of unique TCRs.

The study's findings and limits: Sequencing likely caused a cluster of highly shared sequence variants.

A remark on this clone: Its antigen remains unidentified.

Researchers ran the PCR with 60 Vbeta and 13 Jbeta primers. Libraries were prepared by immunoSEQ multiplex PCR; TCRdb keeps only in-frame clonotypes and omits some of them. The data hold over 150,000 clones, with approximately 78% observed a single time. CDR1 SGHAT and CDR2 FQNNGV come from the germline V gene. Trimming cost V 1 base and J 2 bases, with 10 bases left between them. The CDR3 sequence is 15 residues long. This TCR derives from a girl aged 2 to 10 in good health and CMV-seropositive. The sequencing input was PBMCs. This chain links TRBV11-2 with TRBJ2-3; tentative D call: TRBD2 (6 bases). This chain's CDR3 is CASSLVGLHTDTQYF. The CDR3, as DNA: TGTGCCAGCAGCTTAGTAGGACTACACACAGATACGCAGTATTTT.